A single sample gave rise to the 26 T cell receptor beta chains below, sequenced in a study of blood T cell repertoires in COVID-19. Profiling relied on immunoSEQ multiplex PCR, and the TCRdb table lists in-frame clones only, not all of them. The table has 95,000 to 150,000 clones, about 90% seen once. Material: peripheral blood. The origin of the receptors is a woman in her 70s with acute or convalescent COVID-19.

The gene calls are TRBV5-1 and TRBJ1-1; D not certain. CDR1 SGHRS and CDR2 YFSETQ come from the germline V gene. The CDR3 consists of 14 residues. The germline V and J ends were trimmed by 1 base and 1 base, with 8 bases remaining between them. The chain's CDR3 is CASSLQSGNTEAFF. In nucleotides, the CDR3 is TGCGCCAGCAGCTTGCAGTCAGGGAACACTGAAGCTTTCTTT.

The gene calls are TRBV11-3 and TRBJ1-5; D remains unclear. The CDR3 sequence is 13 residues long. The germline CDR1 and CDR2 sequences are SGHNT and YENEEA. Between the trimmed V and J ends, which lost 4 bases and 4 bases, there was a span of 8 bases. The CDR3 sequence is CASSSDGNQPQHF. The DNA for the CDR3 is TGTGCCAGCAGCTCCGACGGGAATCAGCCCCAGCATTTT.

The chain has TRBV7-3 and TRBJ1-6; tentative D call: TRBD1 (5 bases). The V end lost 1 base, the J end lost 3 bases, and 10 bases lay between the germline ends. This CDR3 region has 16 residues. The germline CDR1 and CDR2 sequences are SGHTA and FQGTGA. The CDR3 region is CASSLRGSLYNSPLHF. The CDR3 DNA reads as TGTGCCAGCAGCTTAAGGGGCTCCCTCTATAATTCACCCCTCCACTTT.

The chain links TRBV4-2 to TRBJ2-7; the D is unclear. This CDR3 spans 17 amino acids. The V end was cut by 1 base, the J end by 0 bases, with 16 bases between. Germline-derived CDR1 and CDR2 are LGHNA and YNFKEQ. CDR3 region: CASSQAESVVGSYEQYF. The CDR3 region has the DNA TGTGCCAGCAGCCAAGCCGAGAGCGTGGTGGGCTCCTACGAGCAGTACTTC.

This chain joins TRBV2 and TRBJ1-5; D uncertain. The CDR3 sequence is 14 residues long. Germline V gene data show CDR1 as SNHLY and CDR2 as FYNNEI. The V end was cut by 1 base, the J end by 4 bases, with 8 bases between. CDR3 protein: CASSEGYGNQPQHF. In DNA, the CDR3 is TGTGCCAGCAGTGAAGGATACGGGAATCAGCCCCAGCATTTT.

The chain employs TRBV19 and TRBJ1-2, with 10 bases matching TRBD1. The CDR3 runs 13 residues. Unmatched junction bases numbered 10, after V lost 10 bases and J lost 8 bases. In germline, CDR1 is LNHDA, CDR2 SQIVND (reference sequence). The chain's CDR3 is CATSDRGLGGYTF. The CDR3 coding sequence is TGTGCCACCTCGGACAGGGGGTTAGGAGGCTACACCTTC.

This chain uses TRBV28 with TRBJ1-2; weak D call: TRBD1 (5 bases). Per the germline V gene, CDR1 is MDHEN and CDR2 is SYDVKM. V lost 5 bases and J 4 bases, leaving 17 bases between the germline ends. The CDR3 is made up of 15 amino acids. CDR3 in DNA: TGTGCCAGCAGTAGCGGGGGGTCCCTTTCCTATGGCTACACCTTC. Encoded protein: CASSSGGSLSYGYTF.

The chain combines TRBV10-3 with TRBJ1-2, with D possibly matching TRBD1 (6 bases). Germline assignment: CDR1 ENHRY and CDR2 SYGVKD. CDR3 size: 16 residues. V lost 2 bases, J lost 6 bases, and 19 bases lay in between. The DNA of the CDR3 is TGTGCCATCAGTGAGAGAAAGACAGGTTCCTTGGATGGCTACACCTTC. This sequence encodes CAISERKTGSLDGYTF.

The DNA of the CDR3 is TGTGCCAGCGGGGGGGGGAACCAGCCCCAGCATTTT. Translation gives CASGGGNQPQHF. This chain links TRBV28 with TRBJ1-5, with D perhaps matching TRBD1 (5 bases). The germline gives CDR1 MDHEN, CDR2 SYDVKM. The CDR3 length is 12 residues. Deletions cut 8 bases from V and 7 bases from J, with 12 bases between.

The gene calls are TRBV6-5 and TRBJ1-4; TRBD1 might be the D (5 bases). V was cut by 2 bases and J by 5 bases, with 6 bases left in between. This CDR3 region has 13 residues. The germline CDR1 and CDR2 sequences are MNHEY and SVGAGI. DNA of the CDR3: TGTGCCAGCAGTTACGACAGAAATGAAAAACTGTTTTTT. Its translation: CASSYDRNEKLFF.

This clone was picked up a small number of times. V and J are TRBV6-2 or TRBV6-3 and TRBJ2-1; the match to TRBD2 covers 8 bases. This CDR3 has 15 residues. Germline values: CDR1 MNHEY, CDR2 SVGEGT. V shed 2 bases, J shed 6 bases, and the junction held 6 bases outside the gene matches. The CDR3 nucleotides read TGTGCCAGCAGTTACAGGCTAGCGGGCCCCAATGAGCAGTTCTTC. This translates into CASSYRLAGPNEQFF.

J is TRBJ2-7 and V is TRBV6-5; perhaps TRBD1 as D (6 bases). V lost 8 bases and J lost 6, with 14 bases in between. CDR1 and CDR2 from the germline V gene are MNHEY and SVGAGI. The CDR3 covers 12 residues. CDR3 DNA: TGTGCCAGCCACAGGGTCTTGGGCGAGCAGTACTTC. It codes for CASHRVLGEQYF.

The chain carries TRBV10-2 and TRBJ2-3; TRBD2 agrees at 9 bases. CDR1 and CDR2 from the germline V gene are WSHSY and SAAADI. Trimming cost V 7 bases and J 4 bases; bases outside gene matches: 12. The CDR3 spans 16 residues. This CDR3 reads CASKLFAGGLPDTQYF. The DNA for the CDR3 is TGCGCCAGCAAGCTCTTCGCGGGGGGGCTCCCAGATACGCAGTATTTT.

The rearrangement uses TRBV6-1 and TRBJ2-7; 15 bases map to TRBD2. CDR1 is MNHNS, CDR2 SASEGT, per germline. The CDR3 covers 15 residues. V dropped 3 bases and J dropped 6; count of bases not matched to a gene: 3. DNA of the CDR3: TGTGCCAGCAGTGACCGGGGACTAGCGGGAGGCGAGCAGTACTTC. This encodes CASSDRGLAGGEQYF.

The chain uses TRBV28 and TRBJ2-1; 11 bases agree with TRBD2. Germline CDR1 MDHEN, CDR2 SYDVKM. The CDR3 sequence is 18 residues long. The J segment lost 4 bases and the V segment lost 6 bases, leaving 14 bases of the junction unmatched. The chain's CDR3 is CASSPGWGSGGGYNEQFF. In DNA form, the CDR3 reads TGTGCCAGCAGCCCCGGTTGGGGTAGCGGGGGGGGGTACAATGAGCAGTTCTTC.

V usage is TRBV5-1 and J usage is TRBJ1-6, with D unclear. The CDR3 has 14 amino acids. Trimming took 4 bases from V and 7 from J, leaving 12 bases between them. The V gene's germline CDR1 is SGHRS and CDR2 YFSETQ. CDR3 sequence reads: CASSDPGFNSPLHF. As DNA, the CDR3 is TGCGCCAGCAGCGATCCGGGGTTCAATTCACCCCTCCACTTT.

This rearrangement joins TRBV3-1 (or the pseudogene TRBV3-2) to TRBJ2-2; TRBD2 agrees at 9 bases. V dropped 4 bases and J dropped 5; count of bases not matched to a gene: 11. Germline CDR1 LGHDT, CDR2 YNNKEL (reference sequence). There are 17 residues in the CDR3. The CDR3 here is CASSRHSGTSGTGELFF. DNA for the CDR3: TGTGCCAGCAGCCGACACTCGGGTACTAGCGGGACCGGGGAGCTGTTTTTT.

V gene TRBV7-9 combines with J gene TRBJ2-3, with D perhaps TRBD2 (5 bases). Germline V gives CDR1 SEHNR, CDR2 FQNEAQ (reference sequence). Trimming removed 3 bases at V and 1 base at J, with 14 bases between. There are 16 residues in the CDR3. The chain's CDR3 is CASSFFERRRTDTQYF. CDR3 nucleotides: TGTGCCAGCAGCTTCTTCGAGCGGCGCCGCACAGATACGCAGTATTTT.

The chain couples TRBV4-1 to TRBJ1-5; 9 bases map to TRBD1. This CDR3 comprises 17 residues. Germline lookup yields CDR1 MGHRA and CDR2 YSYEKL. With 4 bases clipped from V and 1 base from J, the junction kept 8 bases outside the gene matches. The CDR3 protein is CASSPGTGMGSNQPQHF. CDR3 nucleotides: TGCGCCAGCAGCCCCGGGACAGGGATGGGAAGCAATCAGCCCCAGCATTTT.

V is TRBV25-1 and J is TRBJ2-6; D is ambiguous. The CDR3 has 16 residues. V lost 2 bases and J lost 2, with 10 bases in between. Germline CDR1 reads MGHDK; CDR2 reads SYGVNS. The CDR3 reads CASSEPQFPGANVLTF. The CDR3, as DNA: TGTGCCAGCAGTGAACCACAGTTTCCTGGGGCCAACGTCCTGACTTTC.

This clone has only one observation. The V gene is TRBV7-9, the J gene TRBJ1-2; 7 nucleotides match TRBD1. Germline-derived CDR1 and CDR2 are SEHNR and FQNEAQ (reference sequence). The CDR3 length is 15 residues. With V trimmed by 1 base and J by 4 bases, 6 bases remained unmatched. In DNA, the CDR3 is TGTGCCAGCAGCTTAGGGCAGGGGGGTCCCTATGGCTACACCTTC. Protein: CASSLGQGGPYGYTF.

The CDR3: CSCIPTRSTDTQYF. CDR3 DNA sequence: TGCAGCTGCATCCCTACCCGAAGCACAGATACGCAGTATTTT. The chain couples TRBV29-1 to TRBJ2-3, with D uncertain. This CDR3 is 14 amino acids long. The V end lost 8 bases, the J end lost 0 bases, and 15 bases lay between the germline ends. Germline-derived CDR1 and CDR2 are SQVTM and ANQGSEA.

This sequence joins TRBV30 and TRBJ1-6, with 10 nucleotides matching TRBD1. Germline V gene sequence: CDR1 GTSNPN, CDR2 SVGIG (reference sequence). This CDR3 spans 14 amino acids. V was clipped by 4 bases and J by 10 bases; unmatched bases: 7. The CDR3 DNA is TGTGCCTGGATGAAGACAGGGGGCTTGTCACCCCTCCACTTT. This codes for CAWMKTGGLSPLHF.

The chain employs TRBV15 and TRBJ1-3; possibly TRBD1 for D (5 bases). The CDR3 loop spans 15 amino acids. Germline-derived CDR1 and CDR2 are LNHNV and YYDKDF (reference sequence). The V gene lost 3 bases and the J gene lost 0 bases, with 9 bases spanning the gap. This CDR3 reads CATSSSQVSGNTIYF. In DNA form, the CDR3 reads TGTGCCACCAGCAGCTCACAGGTCTCTGGAAACACCATATATTTT.

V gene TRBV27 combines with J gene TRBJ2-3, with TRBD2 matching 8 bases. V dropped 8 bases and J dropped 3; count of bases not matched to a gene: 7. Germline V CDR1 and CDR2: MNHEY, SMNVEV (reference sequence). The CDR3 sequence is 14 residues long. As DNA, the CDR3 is TGTGCCAGCCACCCGGGGGGGCGGACAGATACGCAGTATTTT. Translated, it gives CASHPGGRTDTQYF.

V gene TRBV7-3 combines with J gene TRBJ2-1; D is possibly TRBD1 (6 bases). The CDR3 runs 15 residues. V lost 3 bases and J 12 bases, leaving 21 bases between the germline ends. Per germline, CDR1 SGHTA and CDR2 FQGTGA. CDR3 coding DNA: TGTGCCAGCAGCTTCCGGCCAGGGGAGATAATGGGGCAGTTCTTC. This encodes CASSFRPGEIMGQFF.